The 23 T cell receptor beta chains below all came from one sample that was sequenced in a study of cytomegalovirus exposure and HLA in healthy donors. The study ran its PCR with 60 Vbeta and 13 Jbeta primers. The data were produced by immunoSEQ multiplex PCR, yet TCRdb's version contains in-frame clones alone and is incomplete. The table shows over 130,000 clones, with 82% occurring only once. Sequenced: PBMCs. Receptors originate from a male donor in good health and CMV-seronegative.

This rearrangement joins TRBV27 to TRBJ2-1; D is possibly TRBD1 (6 bases). Germline assignment: CDR1 MNHEY and CDR2 SMNVEV (reference sequence). Trimming pared 5 bases from V and 4 bases from J, leaving 15 bases between. This CDR3 region has 15 residues. CDR3 nucleotide sequence: TGTGCCAGCAGTGTCAGGGGTACCGTATACAATGAGCAGTTCTTC. This sequence encodes CASSVRGTVYNEQFF.

The chain has TRBV5-1 and TRBJ1-4, with 7 bases fitting TRBD1. The CDR3 extends over 14 amino acids. Per the germline V gene, CDR1 is SGHRS and CDR2 is YFSETQ. Trimming cost V 7 bases and J 4 bases; bases outside gene matches: 7. The CDR3 loop is CASGSTGDNEKLFF. CDR3 DNA: TGCGCCAGCGGGTCCACAGGGGATAATGAAAAACTGTTTTTT.

This chain links TRBV5-1 with TRBJ2-7, with D perhaps TRBD1 (6 bases). This CDR3 contains 16 residues. V was trimmed by 3 bases and J by 6 bases, leaving 22 bases between them. Germline CDR1 and CDR2: SGHRS and YFSETQ. CDR3 in amino acids: CASSSFNRAGAGEQYF. The DNA for the CDR3 is TGCGCCAGCAGCTCTTTTAACAGGGCAGGGGCGGGCGAGCAGTACTTC.

The chain joins TRBV19 to TRBJ2-6; 10 bases map to TRBD1. The CDR3 loop spans 19 amino acids. The trim removed 3 bases at V and 0 bases at J, leaving 8 bases unmatched. Germline assignment: CDR1 LNHDA and CDR2 SQIVND (reference sequence). In nucleotides, the CDR3 is TGTGCCAGTAGTATTTCCGGGACAGGGGCCCTCTCTGGGGCCAACGTCCTGACTTTC. This sequence encodes CASSISGTGALSGANVLTF.

The chain is built from TRBV30 and TRBJ2-1, with unresolved D. V lost 1 base to trimming and J lost 10 bases, with 8 bases between them. This CDR3 has 11 residues. Germline V gives CDR1 GTSNPN, CDR2 SVGIG (reference sequence). The CDR3 loop reads CAWSGGLEQFF. The CDR3 nucleotides read TGTGCCTGGAGTGGTGGCCTCGAGCAGTTCTTC.

This chain links TRBV6-5 with TRBJ1-4; D might be TRBD1 (6 bases). The germline V and J ends were trimmed by 5 bases and 2 bases, with 12 bases remaining between them. The CDR3 has 15 amino acids. CDR1 is MNHEY and CDR2 is SVGAGI in the germline V gene. In DNA, the CDR3 is TGTGCCAGCAGTCCAAGGACAGCCACTAATGAAAAACTGTTTTTT. Its protein is CASSPRTATNEKLFF.

The genes are TRBV11-3 and TRBJ2-2, with TRBD1 as a possible D gene (6 bases). The CDR3 loop spans 14 amino acids. The V end lost 5 bases, the J end lost 5 bases, and 12 bases lay between the germline ends. Per the germline V gene, CDR1 is SGHNT and CDR2 is YENEEA. Here the CDR3 DNA reads TGTGCCAGCAGCGGTACAGGGTCTACCGGGGAGCTGTTTTTT. This sequence encodes CASSGTGSTGELFF. Drawing the rest from reference TRBV11-3 and TRBJ2-2, the complete variable domain is EAGVVQSPRYKIIEKKQPVAFWCNPISGHNTLYWYLQNLGQGPELLIRYENEEAVDDSQLPKDRFSAERLKGVDSTLKIQPAELGDSAVYLCASSGTGSTGELFFGEGSRLTVL.

In DNA form, the CDR3 reads TGTGCCATAAAAGCGCGGGTGGAAGGCGAGCAGTACTTC. Translated, it gives CAIKARVEGEQYF. This rearrangement joins TRBV7-9 to TRBJ2-7, with D possibly TRBD2 on 5 matching bases. Germline loops: CDR1 SEHNR, CDR2 FQNEAQ (reference sequence). V dropped 10 bases and J dropped 6 bases, with 19 bases sitting between them. The CDR3 runs 13 residues. The whole variable domain, filled in from reference TRBV7-9 and TRBJ2-7, reads DTGVSQNPRHKITKRGQNVTFRCDPISEHNRLYWYRQTLGQGPEFLTYFQNEAQLEKSRLLSDRFSAERPKGSFSTLEIQRTEQGDSAMYLCAIKARVEGEQYFGPGTRLTVT.

V and J are TRBV6-5 and TRBJ2-7; TRBD2 is a possible D gene (6 bases). The ends were cut back, 6 bases at V and 5 bases at J, with 17 bases in the middle. The CDR3 extends over 14 amino acids. Germline V gene lookup returns CDR1 MNHEY and CDR2 SVGAGI. The CDR3 DNA sequence: TGTGCCAGCAGCCTACTACCTAGCGTCCACGAGCAGTACTTC. It specifies CASSLLPSVHEQYF.

V gene TRBV5-6 combines with J gene TRBJ1-5; D is unclear. The V end was cut by 1 base, the J end by 9 bases, with 14 bases between. In germline, CDR1 is SGHDT, CDR2 YYEEEE. There are 14 residues in the CDR3. CDR3 nucleotides: TGTGCCAGCAGCTTGAGTTCGGGGTCCAGGCCCCAGCATTTT. Encoded protein: CASSLSSGSRPQHF.

V gene TRBV5-6 combines with J gene TRBJ1-2; maybe TRBD1 (6 bases). There are 15 residues in the CDR3. Between the trimmed V and J ends, which lost 4 bases and 4 bases, there was a span of 17 bases. The germline gives CDR1 SGHDT, CDR2 YYEEEE. CDR3 DNA sequence: TGTGCCAGCAGCCAGAGGGGGGGTACGGGCTATGGCTACACCTTC. Protein: CASSQRGGTGYGYTF.

This clone has just a few counts. V usage is TRBV7-9 and J usage is TRBJ2-2; 11 bases are shared with TRBD1. V gave up 5 bases and J gave up 4 bases; unmatched junction bases: 6. Germline V lookup: CDR1 SEHNR, CDR2 FQNEAQ (reference sequence). The CDR3 has 16 residues. This chain's CDR3 is CASSPPGQGVTGELFF. Here the CDR3 DNA reads TGTGCCAGCAGCCCTCCGGGACAGGGGGTCACCGGGGAGCTGTTTTTT.

This chain uses TRBV7-2 with TRBJ2-6, with 12 bases fitting TRBD2. From germline, CDR1 is SGHTA and CDR2 FQGNSA. CDR3 length: 17 amino acids. The ends lost 1 base at V and 3 bases at J; junction bases unmatched: 1. CDR3 amino acids: CASSLGLAGDGANVLTF. In nucleotides, the CDR3 is TGTGCCAGCAGCTTAGGACTAGCGGGAGATGGGGCCAACGTCCTGACTTTC.

There are a few counts of this clone. The V call is TRBV5-8, the J call TRBJ2-7; D is ambiguous. V lost 0 bases and J 2 bases, leaving 6 bases between the germline ends. Per germline, CDR1 SGHTS and CDR2 YDEGEE. The CDR3 totals 13 residues. CDR3 sequence reads: CASSLGLTYEQYF. The DNA of the CDR3 is TGTGCCAGCAGCTTGGGGCTGACCTACGAGCAGTACTTC.

The J gene is TRBJ2-7, the V gene TRBV11-1; D gene unclear. The CDR3 has 13 amino acids. Trimming shortened V by 5 bases and J by 0 bases, and 8 bases separated the two germline ends. The germline V gene has CDR1 SGHAT and CDR2 FQDESV (reference sequence). The CDR3 here is CASSPQSSYEQYF. The CDR3, as DNA: TGTGCCAGCAGCCCACAGAGCTCCTACGAGCAGTACTTC.

The CDR3 DNA sequence: TGTGCCAGCAGTACAGGGTTGAACACTGAAGCTTTCTTT. It encodes CASSTGLNTEAFF. J is TRBJ1-1 and V is TRBV6-4, with a tentative D call TRBD1 (6 bases). Trimming removed 5 bases at V and 0 bases at J, with 7 bases between. Germline CDR1 and CDR2: MRHNA and SNTAGT. This CDR3 spans 13 amino acids.

In regard to this clone: A junction boundary mismatches the germline segment, possibly from a read error. As DNA, the CDR3 is TGCAGCGTTTCCCAGGGACAGGGGGAGAGGGACTTC. Translation gives CSVSQGQGERDF. This chain joins TRBV29-1 and TRBJ2-7; 11 nucleotides agree with TRBD1. Germline CDR1 reads SQVTM; CDR2 reads ANQGSEA. This CDR3 is 12 amino acids long.

The CDR3 protein is CASSLSGTNTGELFF. The CDR3 region has the DNA TGTGCCAGCAGCTTATCGGGTACGAACACCGGGGAGCTGTTTTTT. This chain joins TRBV11-3 and TRBJ2-2; D remains unclear. V gave up 2 bases and J gave up 0 bases, with 7 bases separating them. The germline V gene encodes CDR1 SGHNT and CDR2 YENEEA. The CDR3 sequence is 15 residues long.

This clone was observed a single time. V gene TRBV28 combines with J gene TRBJ2-1; maybe TRBD1 (7 bases). The V and J ends lost 6 bases and 3 bases respectively, with 15 bases between them. The CDR3 is made up of 15 amino acids. The germline V gene has CDR1 MDHEN and CDR2 SYDVKM. The CDR3 reads CASSPTRGVYNEQFF. The CDR3, as DNA: TGTGCCAGCAGCCCCACCAGGGGGGTCTACAATGAGCAGTTCTTC.

V usage is TRBV7-2 and J usage is TRBJ1-1, with D hard to call. The germline V gene has CDR1 SGHTA and CDR2 FQGNSA. V lost 5 bases and J lost 1, with 5 bases in between. The CDR3 runs 12 residues. The CDR3 is CASSPRNTEAFF. CDR3 sequence (DNA): TGTGCCAGCAGCCCTAGGAACACTGAAGCTTTCTTT.

The genes are TRBV27 and TRBJ2-2; D remains ambiguous. The V end lost 5 bases, the J end lost 1 base, and 14 bases lay between the germline ends. CDR1 is MNHEY and CDR2 is SMNVEV in the germline V gene (reference sequence). The CDR3 runs to 16 residues. DNA for the CDR3: TGTGCCAGCAGTCCCACTATGAGGCAGAACACCGGGGAGCTGTTTTTT. Residues: CASSPTMRQNTGELFF.

The chain couples TRBV27 to TRBJ2-3; 9 nucleotides match TRBD2. The CDR3 extends over 15 amino acids. J was trimmed by 3 bases and V by 3 bases; bases with no gene match: 4. Germline V CDR1 and CDR2: MNHEY, SMNVEV (reference sequence). Here the CDR3 DNA reads TGTGCCAGCAGTTTTAAAGCGGGAGGAACAGATACGCAGTATTTT. It yields the protein CASSFKAGGTDTQYF.

This chain joins TRBV6-5 and TRBJ1-5; a possible D gene is TRBD1 (5 bases). CDR1 and CDR2 (germline): MNHEY, SVGAGI. The CDR3 sequence is 15 residues long. The V end was cut by 6 bases, the J end by 0 bases, with 12 bases between. The CDR3: CASRKGIYSNQPQHF. The CDR3 nucleotides read TGTGCCAGCAGAAAGGGGATCTATAGCAATCAGCCCCAGCATTTT.